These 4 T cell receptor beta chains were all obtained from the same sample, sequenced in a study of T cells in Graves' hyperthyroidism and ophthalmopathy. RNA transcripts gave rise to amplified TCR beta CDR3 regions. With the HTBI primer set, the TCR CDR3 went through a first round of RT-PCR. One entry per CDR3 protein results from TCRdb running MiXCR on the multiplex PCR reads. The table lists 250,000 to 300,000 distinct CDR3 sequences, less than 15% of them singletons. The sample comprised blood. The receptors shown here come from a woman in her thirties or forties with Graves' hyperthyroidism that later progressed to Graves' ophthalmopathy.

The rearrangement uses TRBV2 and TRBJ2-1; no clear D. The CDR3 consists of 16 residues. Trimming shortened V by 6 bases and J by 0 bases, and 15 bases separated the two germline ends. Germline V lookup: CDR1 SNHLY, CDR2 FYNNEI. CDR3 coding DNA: TGTGCCAGCAGCATGGCTCTTAAACGCTCCTACAATGAGCAGTTCTTC. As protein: CASSMALKRSYNEQFF.

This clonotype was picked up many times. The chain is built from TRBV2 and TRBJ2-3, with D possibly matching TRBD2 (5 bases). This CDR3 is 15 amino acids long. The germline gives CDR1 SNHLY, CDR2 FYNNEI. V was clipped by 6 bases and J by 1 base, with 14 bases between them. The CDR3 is CASRYTSFRTDTQYF. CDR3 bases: TGTGCCAGCAGGTATACTAGTTTCCGCACAGATACGCAGTATTTT.

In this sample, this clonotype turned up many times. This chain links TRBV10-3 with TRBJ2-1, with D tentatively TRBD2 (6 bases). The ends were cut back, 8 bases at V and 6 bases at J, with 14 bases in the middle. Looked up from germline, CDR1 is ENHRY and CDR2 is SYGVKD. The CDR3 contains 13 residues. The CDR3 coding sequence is TGTGCCATCTCGTCTGCGGGAAGCAATGAGCAGTTCTTC. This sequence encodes CAISSAGSNEQFF.

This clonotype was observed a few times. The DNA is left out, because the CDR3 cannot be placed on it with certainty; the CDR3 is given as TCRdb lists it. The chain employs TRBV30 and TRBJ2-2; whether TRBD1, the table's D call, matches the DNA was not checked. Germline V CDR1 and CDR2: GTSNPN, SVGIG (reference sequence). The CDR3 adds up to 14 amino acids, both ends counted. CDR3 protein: CAWGEGTDTGEPFF.